This T cell receptor (beta chain) was observed in a study of OX40 agonist ivuxolimab in advanced cancers. At the level of the study: One hepatocellular carcinoma and a couple of cutaneous melanoma patients partially responded. General study points: Specificity for antigen went undetermined in the expanded peripheral T cells. Among the lowest peripheral clonal expansion occurred in 0.1-3.0 mg/kg partial responders. Clonal expansion was seen in CD4+ and CD8+ blood T cells by week 6 at 0.1 to 3.0 mg/kg.

This CDR3 region has 14 residues. Unmatched junction bases numbered 5, after V lost 4 bases and J lost 3 bases. CDR1 is SGHDT, CDR2 YYEEEE, per germline. With regard to this clone: Its matching antigen is unknown.

The data were produced by immunoSEQ multiplex PCR, yet TCRdb's version contains in-frame clones alone and is incomplete. The sample includes roughly 48,000 clones, 75% to 85% of them seen just once. The TCR originated in an adult with an advanced solid tumor such as melanoma, head and neck, liver or kidney cancer. The source material was CD4+ or CD8+ T cells sorted from blood, sampled in a trial of the OX40 agonist ivuxolimab. The chain couples TRBV5-6 to TRBJ2-5, with TRBD1 matching over 8 bases. This CDR3 reads CASSLGTGKETQYF. The CDR3 DNA follows: TGTGCCAGCAGCCTCGGGACAGGTAAAGAGACCCAGTACTTC.